This is a list of T cell receptor beta chains from one sample in a study of blood T cell repertoires in COVID-19. Data came from immunoSEQ multiplex PCR; TCRdb stores just in-frame clones and leaves some out. This table has under 500,000 clones, roughly 90% appearing once. What was sequenced was peripheral blood. The receptors derive from a woman in her twenties or thirties with acute or convalescent COVID-19. CDR3s include the opening cysteine and the closing phenylalanine or tryptophan. A D gene is named only where the DNA matches it firmly. Rows give clone size only sometimes, using once, few, many, or a class for an expanded clone.

CDR3nt: TGTGCCAGCAGTGCTAGCGGGGGGGCGTACGAGCAGTACTTC
CDR3aa: CASSASGGAYEQYF
v_gene: TRBV2
abundance: once
j_gene: TRBJ2-7
d_gene: TRBD2

CDR3nt: TGTGCCAGCAGCGTAGGGGCCAGCAATCAGCCCCAGCATTTT
CDR3aa: CASSVGASNQPQHF
v_gene: TRBV9
abundance: few
j_gene: TRBJ1-5
d_gene: -

CDR3nt: TGTGCCTGGAGTGTCGGGTTTAGCGGGGGGCCCTCGGGGTGGAATGAGCAGTTCTTC
CDR3aa: CAWSVGFSGGPSGWNEQFF
v_gene: TRBV30
abundance: -
j_gene: TRBJ2-1
d_gene: TRBD2

CDR3nt: TGTGCCAGCAGTCCTGGTGGGACTTACTACGAGCAGTACTTC
CDR3aa: CASSPGGTYYEQYF
v_gene: TRBV27
abundance: -
j_gene: TRBJ2-7
d_gene: -

CDR3nt: TGTGCCAGCAGTGGAGGGCATCAGCCCCAGCATTTT
CDR3aa: CASSGGHQPQHF
v_gene: TRBV28
abundance: -
j_gene: TRBJ1-5
d_gene: -

CDR3nt: TGCGCCAGCAGCCAACTTAGCGGGGGGGCCGTAAATGAGCAGTTCTTC
CDR3aa: CASSQLSGGAVNEQFF
v_gene: TRBV4-1
abundance: -
j_gene: TRBJ2-1
d_gene: TRBD2

CDR3nt: TGTGCCAGCAGTTCCCTTCTAATGTCGGGATCTGAAGCTTTCTTT
CDR3aa: CASSSLLMSGSEAFF
v_gene: TRBV28
abundance: -
j_gene: TRBJ1-1
d_gene: -

CDR3nt: TGCAGCGGAGCGACTAGCGGGGAATATACGCAGTATTTT
CDR3aa: CSGATSGEYTQYF
v_gene: TRBV29-1
abundance: -
j_gene: TRBJ2-3
d_gene: TRBD2

CDR3nt: TGTGCCAGCAGTTCACCAGATGTCCATGGCTACACCTTC
CDR3aa: CASSSPDVHGYTF
v_gene: TRBV12-3/TRBV12-4
abundance: -
j_gene: TRBJ1-2
d_gene: -

CDR3nt: TGTGCCAGCAGCGGAGAACAGGGCATCCAGTACTTC
CDR3aa: CASSGEQGIQYF
v_gene: TRBV9
abundance: -
j_gene: TRBJ2-5
d_gene: -

CDR3nt: TGTGCCAGCAGCCAAAGACTAGCTAGCAATGAGCAGTTCTTC
CDR3aa: CASSQRLASNEQFF
v_gene: TRBV3-1/TRBV3-2
abundance: -
j_gene: TRBJ2-1
d_gene: TRBD2

CDR3nt: TGTGCCAGCAGCCTAAGAACGAACACTGAAGCTTTCTTT
CDR3aa: CASSLRTNTEAFF
v_gene: TRBV6-5
abundance: -
j_gene: TRBJ1-1
d_gene: -

CDR3nt: TGTGCCAGCTCACCACCTTCAGGGGCTGCCTATGGCTACACCTTC
CDR3aa: CASSPPSGAAYGYTF
v_gene: TRBV18
abundance: -
j_gene: TRBJ1-2
d_gene: -

CDR3nt: TGCGCCAGCAGCTTGACTAGCGGGGGCGAGCAGTTCTTC
CDR3aa: CASSLTSGGEQFF
v_gene: TRBV5-1
abundance: -
j_gene: TRBJ2-1
d_gene: TRBD2

CDR3nt: TGCAGCGTGGGGCCCCCCCGGCGGTCCTACAATGAGCAGTTCTTC
CDR3aa: CSVGPPRRSYNEQFF
v_gene: TRBV29-1
abundance: -
j_gene: TRBJ2-1
d_gene: -

CDR3nt: TGTGCCAGCAGTTCTAATTTCCGGACAGGGAGGGAGACCCAGTACTTC
CDR3aa: CASSSNFRTGRETQYF
v_gene: TRBV7-9
abundance: -
j_gene: TRBJ2-5
d_gene: TRBD1

CDR3nt: TGTGCCAGCAGTGAAGGGACAGCCACAGATACGCAGTATTTT
CDR3aa: CASSEGTATDTQYF
v_gene: TRBV2
abundance: -
j_gene: TRBJ2-3
d_gene: -